Shown below are 8 T cell receptor beta chains from a single sample sequenced in a study of memory CD4+ T cells and cytomegalovirus serostatus. Repertoires were generated with immunoSEQ multiplex PCR, while TCRdb's copy carries only in-frame clones and drops some. The sample has around 50,000 clones, just under 80% seen once. The sort gate was single viable CD3+CD4+CD8-CD45RO+ cells for memory CD4+ T cells. Sequencing used memory CD4+ T cells from blood. The receptors were gathered from an adult in good health and CMV-seronegative.

V gene TRBV6-6 combines with J gene TRBJ2-1; D is uncertain. This CDR3 is built from 13 residues. The V gene lost 6 bases and the J gene lost 7 bases, with 13 bases spanning the gap. Per germline, CDR1 MNHNY and CDR2 SVGAGI (reference sequence). CDR3 nucleotide sequence: TGTGCCAGCAGCCGCGCCCCCAGTAATGAGCAGTTCTTC. Translated, it gives CASSRAPSNEQFF.

This clone is a singleton in its sample. This chain joins TRBV12-5 and TRBJ2-1, with D perhaps given as TRBD1 or TRBD2 (6 bases each). The CDR3 is 14 residues long. Germline V gene data show CDR1 as LGHNT and CDR2 as FRNRAP. V was pared by 6 bases and J by 4 bases, with 13 bases between. CDR3 in DNA: TGTGCTAGTGGGCCAGGGGCGGGGTACAATGAGCAGTTCTTC. The encoded protein is CASGPGAGYNEQFF.

The V and J genes are TRBV19 and TRBJ1-1, with D uncertain. The CDR3 spans 12 residues. Trimming pared 6 bases from V and 4 bases from J, leaving 9 bases between. Germline-derived CDR1 and CDR2 are LNHDA and SQIVND (reference sequence). The CDR3 nucleotides are TGTGCCAGTAGCGGACGGCTCACTGAAGCTTTCTTT. It specifies CASSGRLTEAFF.

V and J are TRBV6-6 and TRBJ2-7; D is uncertain. Germline CDR1 MNHNY, CDR2 SVGAGI (reference sequence). V was trimmed by 6 bases and J by 1 base, leaving 7 bases between them. The CDR3 has 12 residues. The CDR3 reads CASSSGSYEQYF. The DNA of the CDR3 is TGTGCCAGCAGCTCCGGTTCCTACGAGCAGTACTTC.

DNA of the CDR3: TGCGCCAGCAGGGGGGGGCGGGGAGGAGAGACCCAGTACTTC. As protein: CASRGGRGGETQYF. The chain carries TRBV10-2 and TRBJ2-5; tentative D call: TRBD2 (7 bases). Germline lookup yields CDR1 WSHSY and CDR2 SAAADI. CDR3 size: 14 residues. Between the trimmed V and J ends, which lost 6 bases and 4 bases, there was a span of 15 bases.

V gene TRBV28 combines with J gene TRBJ1-4; D perhaps matches TRBD1 (6 bases). Germline CDR1 reads MDHEN; CDR2 reads SYDVKM. This CDR3 contains 14 residues. Trimming removed 1 base at V and 7 bases at J, with 10 bases between. The CDR3 region has the DNA TGTGCCAGCAGTTTATTGACAGGAGGTGAAAAACTGTTTTTT. Its protein product is CASSLLTGGEKLFF.

V gene TRBV13 combines with J gene TRBJ2-7, with D unclear. Trimming removed 4 bases from V and 7 bases from J, with 20 bases in between. The CDR3 runs 15 residues. The V gene's germline CDR1 is PRHDT and CDR2 FYEKMQ (reference sequence). The CDR3 coding sequence is TGTGCCAGCAGCTCCGGTCCACCCCGAAGTAGTGAGCAGTACTTC. Amino acids: CASSSGPPRSSEQYF.

The chain's CDR3 is CASSESDRGETQYF. The CDR3 bases are TGCGCCAGCAGTGAGTCGGACAGGGGAGAGACCCAGTACTTC. V usage is TRBV10-2 and J usage is TRBJ2-5, with 9 bases identical to TRBD1. Losses at the gene ends were 0 bases for V and 4 bases for J; bases not matched to a gene: 0. The CDR3 contains 14 residues. The germline gives CDR1 WSHSY, CDR2 SAAADI.